The clone carrying this TCR beta chain was found a few times. Germline assignment: CDR1 SGHDT and CDR2 YYEEEE. The CDR3 is made up of 14 amino acids. The V and J ends lost 0 bases and 0 bases respectively, with 6 bases between them. Time point described: healthy volunteer bleed at 2 weeks. It was unfractionated whole blood from which total RNA was extracted. The sample originates from a study of human T cells and chemical hapten exposure. From the RACE reads, TCRdb called clonotypes with MiXCR, one entry per CDR3 protein. The data show 45,000 or so distinct CDR3 sequences, 4% to 4.5% seen once. The specimen was whole blood. The clonotype comes from a human donor in good health. Some clones in this sample may be carry-over from other donors' samples. J is TRBJ2-5 and V is TRBV5-6, with D perhaps TRBD1 (5 bases). CDR3 amino acids: CASSLEGYQETQYF. The CDR3 DNA follows: TGTGCCAGCAGCTTGGAGGGGTACCAAGAGACCCAGTACTTC.